The 2 T cell receptor beta chains reported below all come from one sample, sequenced in a study of CD8+ T cells in alopecia areata. In each case, RNA was isolated and then reverse transcribed into cDNA as the sequencing template. The method was immunoSEQ multiplex PCR; TCRdb's version includes in-frame clones alone and lacks a portion of them. Of some 180,000 clones in the sample, 63% were seen once. The source material was CD4+ T cells sorted from blood, sampled at week 0. The source is a human donor with alopecia areata.

J is TRBJ1-1 and V is TRBV15; D ambiguous. CDR1 is LNHNV, CDR2 YYDKDF, per germline (reference sequence). This CDR3 comprises 12 residues. Deletions cut 5 bases from V and 4 bases from J, with 8 bases between. DNA of the CDR3: TGTGCCACCAGCGAGAGGCTCACTGAAGCTTTCTTT. Amino acids: CATSERLTEAFF.

This clone was counted between two and nine times. CDR3 nucleotide sequence: TGCAGCCTGGGCAGCAATCAGCCCCAGCATTTT. It translates to CSLGSNQPQHF. V and J are TRBV29-1 and TRBJ1-5; no firm D call. The V end was cut by 8 bases, the J end by 1 base, with 6 bases between. The CDR3 is made up of 11 amino acids. Germline V gene data show CDR1 as SQVTM and CDR2 as ANQGSEA.